This passage covers 25 T cell receptor beta chains from one sample sequenced in a study of blood T cell repertoires in COVID-19. Clones were sequenced by immunoSEQ multiplex PCR, and TCRdb holds only the in-frame ones, with some missing. This table has roughly 11,000 clones, 82% appearing once. Sequencing input: peripheral blood. Every receptor here comes from a human donor in a cohort sampled during active COVID-19.

The J gene is TRBJ1-1, the V gene TRBV6-6; D ambiguous. Germline V gene data show CDR1 as MNHNY and CDR2 as SVGAGI (reference sequence). The CDR3 has 17 residues. V was clipped by 5 bases and J by 6 bases, with 25 bases between them. The CDR3 loop reads CASSHGRRGLRGPEAFF. The CDR3 nucleotides are TGTGCCAGCAGTCATGGGCGGAGAGGACTCCGGGGTCCTGAAGCTTTCTTT.

The gene calls are TRBV9 and TRBJ2-5, with 10 bases lining up with TRBD2. The CDR3 is 13 residues long. The trim removed 7 bases at V and 2 bases at J, leaving 2 bases unmatched. Germline V gives CDR1 SGDLS, CDR2 YYNGEE. CDR3 loop: CASGAGGQETQYF. For the CDR3, the DNA is TGTGCCAGCGGAGCGGGGGGGCAAGAGACCCAGTACTTC. The complete variable domain, with remaining parts taken from reference TRBV9 and TRBJ2-5, reads DSGVTQTPKHLITATGQRVTLRCSPRSGDLSVYWYQQSLDQGLQFLIQYYNGEERAKGNILERFSAQQFPDLHSELNLSSLELGDSALYFCASGAGGQETQYFGPGTRLLVL.

The chain combines TRBV27 with TRBJ2-7; D remains unclear. V shed 4 bases and J shed 6 bases, with 13 bases lying between them. Germline V CDR1 and CDR2: MNHEY, SMNVEV (reference sequence). The CDR3 extends over 13 amino acids. The CDR3 DNA follows: TGTGCCAGCAGTTCCCTCTCTAGGAGCGAGCAGTACTTC. This gives the protein CASSSLSRSEQYF.

This sequence joins TRBV9 and TRBJ1-1, with 8 bases matching TRBD1. CDR1 and CDR2 from the germline V gene are SGDLS and YYNGEE. This CDR3 region has 14 residues. Trimming removed 4 bases from V and 4 bases from J; junction bases left unmatched: 6. For the CDR3, the DNA is TGTGCCAGCAGCCCGGACAGGGCAGGCACTGAAGCTTTCTTT. Amino acid sequence: CASSPDRAGTEAFF.

This chain connects TRBV6-5 to TRBJ2-7; 10 bases line up with TRBD2. Looked up from germline, CDR1 is MNHEY and CDR2 is SVGAGI. The V gene end was trimmed by 8 bases and the J gene end by 3 bases; junction bases not matched to a gene: 1. The CDR3 spans 12 residues. The CDR3 nucleotides are TGTGCCAGCCGGACTAGCGGCTACGAGCAGTACTTC. Amino acid sequence: CASRTSGYEQYF.

The chain combines TRBV29-1 with TRBJ2-2; D uncertain. The germline gives CDR1 SQVTM, CDR2 ANQGSEA. The CDR3 sequence is 12 residues long. The ends were cut back, 7 bases at V and 7 bases at J, with 13 bases in the middle. Here the CDR3 DNA reads TGCAGCGCCGCCCTTCGTAGCGGGGAGCTGTTTTTT. Amino acid sequence: CSAALRSGELFF.

In DNA, the CDR3 is TGTGCCAGTAGTATAGATCGCGGGACAGATTCCTCACCCCTCCACTTT. The encoded protein is CASSIDRGTDSSPLHF. V gene TRBV19 combines with J gene TRBJ1-6; 7 bases line up with TRBD1. The CDR3 consists of 16 residues. The germline V gene encodes CDR1 LNHDA and CDR2 SQIVND (reference sequence). V shed 0 bases, J shed 10 bases, and the junction held 9 bases outside the gene matches. The full variable domain, its missing parts supplied by reference TRBV19 and TRBJ1-6, is DGGITQSPKYLFRKEGQNVTLSCEQNLNHDAMYWYRQDPGQGLRLIYYSQIVNDFQKGDIAEGYSVSREKKESFPLTVTSAQKNPTAFYLCASSIDRGTDSSPLHFGNGTRLTVT.

The chain links TRBV24-1 to TRBJ2-2; 10 bases agree with TRBD1. The CDR3 spans 15 residues. Unmatched junction bases numbered 4, after V lost 5 bases and J lost 5 bases. The germline V gene has CDR1 KGHDR and CDR2 SFDVKD. DNA for the CDR3: TGTGCCACCAGTGGACAGGGGGCAGTGACCGGGGAGCTGTTTTTT. It encodes CATSGQGAVTGELFF.

This chain joins TRBV11-3 and TRBJ2-2; TRBD1 agrees at 8 bases. With 5 bases clipped from V and 5 bases from J, the junction kept 10 bases outside the gene matches. The length of the CDR3 is 16 residues. Germline CDR1 and CDR2: SGHNT and YENEEA. This CDR3 reads CASSPRTGHETGELFF. In DNA form, the CDR3 reads TGTGCCAGCAGCCCAAGGACAGGGCACGAAACCGGGGAGCTGTTTTTT.

The chain joins TRBV6-4 to TRBJ1-5, with a possible D match to TRBD1 (6 bases). The germline CDR1 and CDR2 sequences are MRHNA and SNTAGT. The germline V and J ends were trimmed by 6 bases and 0 bases, with 15 bases remaining between them. The CDR3 sequence is 16 residues long. The CDR3: CASSVIDRFSNQPQHF. The CDR3 DNA is TGTGCCAGCAGCGTAATAGACAGGTTTAGCAATCAGCCCCAGCATTTT.

In DNA, the CDR3 is TGCGCCAGCAGCGCTCAGGGGGCCCTGCGTGAAAAACTGTTTTTT. It codes for CASSAQGALREKLFF. The genes are TRBV5-1 and TRBJ1-4, with 8 bases lining up with TRBD1. The junction had 9 bases not matched to a gene; V was cut back by 4 bases and J by 7 bases. The length of the CDR3 is 15 residues. The V gene's germline CDR1 is SGHRS and CDR2 YFSETQ.

The gene calls are TRBV28 and TRBJ1-1; 7 bases match TRBD1. From germline, CDR1 is MDHEN and CDR2 SYDVKM. V was clipped by 2 bases and J by 6 bases; unmatched bases: 6. CDR3 size: 14 residues. CDR3 in amino acids: CASSLPLQGSEAFF. In DNA form, the CDR3 reads TGTGCCAGCAGTTTACCTTTACAGGGGTCTGAAGCTTTCTTT.

The chain carries TRBV9 and TRBJ1-1; D gene ambiguous. V lost 3 bases and J lost 1, with 10 bases in between. The CDR3 contains 14 residues. CDR1 is SGDLS and CDR2 is YYNGEE in the germline V gene. In DNA form, the CDR3 reads TGTGCCAGCAGCGGACCCCCAGGGAACACTGAAGCTTTCTTT. This translates into CASSGPPGNTEAFF.

The chain carries TRBV19 and TRBJ1-2, with a weak D call TRBD1 (5 bases). V lost 6 bases, J lost 4 bases, and 12 bases lay in between. Germline CDR1 LNHDA, CDR2 SQIVND (reference sequence). The CDR3 is 13 amino acids. CDR3 bases: TGTGCCAGTAGGGTGGCGGGGGGCTATGGCTACACCTTC. Translating it yields CASRVAGGYGYTF.

The V gene is TRBV5-1, the J gene TRBJ2-3; 8 bases fit TRBD2. Germline V gene lookup returns CDR1 SGHRS and CDR2 YFSETQ. V shed 6 bases and J 1 base; nucleotides not matched to a gene: 7. CDR3 length: 15 residues. CDR3 residues: CASIFGGARTDTQYF. The DNA of the CDR3 is TGCGCCAGCATTTTCGGGGGGGCGCGCACAGATACGCAGTATTTT.

The chain couples TRBV5-1 to TRBJ2-1, with 9 bases fitting TRBD2. From germline, CDR1 is SGHRS and CDR2 YFSETQ. V lost 1 base, J lost 7 bases, and 9 bases stayed unmatched. The CDR3 covers 16 residues. The CDR3: CASSLIRGLAKNEQFF. CDR3 nucleotides: TGCGCCAGCAGCTTGATAAGGGGACTAGCAAAGAATGAGCAGTTCTTC.

V and J are TRBV18 and TRBJ2-5; TRBD2 agrees at 7 bases. Trimming cost V 2 bases and J 4 bases; bases outside gene matches: 7. The CDR3 runs 15 residues. Germline CDR1 and CDR2: KGHSH and LQKENI. In nucleotides, the CDR3 is TGTGCCAGCTCACCAGGCGAGGGGAGGGCAGAGACCCAGTACTTC. This translates into CASSPGEGRAETQYF.

This chain joins TRBV18 and TRBJ1-1; 7 bases match TRBD1. CDR1 is KGHSH, CDR2 LQKENI, per germline. This CDR3 spans 13 amino acids. V was clipped by 1 base and J by 5 bases; unmatched bases: 1. The CDR3 reads CASSPQGATEAFF. CDR3 bases: TGTGCCAGCTCACCACAGGGGGCGACTGAAGCTTTCTTT.

The gene calls are TRBV5-6 and TRBJ2-1; D uncertain. This CDR3 has 11 amino acids. V was pared by 4 bases and J by 6 bases, with 5 bases between. Germline V gene data show CDR1 as SGHDT and CDR2 as YYEEEE. Written as DNA, the CDR3 is TGTGCCAGCAGCCTCTTCAATGAGCAGTTCTTC. Its protein is CASSLFNEQFF.

A few counts support this clone. This chain joins TRBV6-6 and TRBJ2-7, with D maybe TRBD1 (6 bases). The CDR3 is 14 residues long. V shed 2 bases and J shed 7 bases, with 15 bases lying between them. Looked up from germline, CDR1 is MNHNY and CDR2 is SVGAGI (reference sequence). This CDR3 is CASSYKQGPGEQYF. CDR3 in DNA: TGTGCCAGCAGTTACAAGCAGGGGCCGGGGGAGCAGTACTTC.

The rearrangement links TRBV5-8 to TRBJ1-2; D gene uncertain. The CDR3 has 14 residues. V was trimmed by 4 bases and J by 1 base, leaving 11 bases between them. CDR1 SGHTS and CDR2 YDEGEE come from the germline V gene. Here the CDR3 DNA reads TGTGCCAGCAGCCTTAGTATCCTTAACTATGGCTACACCTTC. Translation gives CASSLSILNYGYTF.

This rearrangement joins TRBV5-5 to TRBJ1-2; a weak D match, TRBD1 (5 bases). The V end lost 4 bases, the J end lost 8 bases, and 21 bases lay between the germline ends. The CDR3 is made up of 15 amino acids. The germline V gene has CDR1 SGHKS and CDR2 YYEKEE (reference sequence). CDR3 bases: TGTGCCAGCAGCGAAACAGGAAGCGGGGCGCGAGGCTACACCTTC. Translating gives CASSETGSGARGYTF.

Regarding this clone: Its ends do not fully match the called genes, so a read error is possible. This rearrangement joins TRBV7-7 to TRBJ2-3; TRBD2 agrees at 8 bases. The germline V gene encodes CDR1 SSHAT and CDR2 FNYEAQ (reference sequence). This CDR3 comprises 14 residues. CDR3 region: CASSLVTSGDTQYF. The CDR3 nucleotides read TGTGCTAGCAGCTTAGTAACTAGCGGTGATACGCAGTATTTT.

V gene TRBV5-1 combines with J gene TRBJ2-4; 12 bases are a match to TRBD2. The germline gives CDR1 SGHRS, CDR2 YFSETQ. The J segment lost 8 bases and the V segment lost 1 base, leaving 7 bases of the junction unmatched. This CDR3 is 16 amino acids long. CDR3 in amino acids: CASSLITSGGIDIQYF. CDR3 DNA: TGCGCCAGCAGCTTGATAACTAGCGGGGGGATTGACATTCAGTACTTC.

The genes are TRBV6-5 and TRBJ2-1, with 7 bases matching TRBD1. The trim removed 9 bases at V and 9 bases at J, leaving 8 bases unmatched. Germline values: CDR1 MNHEY, CDR2 SVGAGI. The CDR3 consists of 12 residues. The CDR3 spells CASRNRGSEQFF. CDR3 nucleotides: TGTGCCAGTCGAAACAGGGGCAGTGAGCAGTTCTTC.